This entry features one TCR beta chain sequence. Its antigen is unknown. The sample comes from a study of identical twins. Study-level results: In drawing conclusions, the study used cross-sectional statistical analysis and did not follow the same donors.

TCRdb redid the calling of the 5' RACE reads with MiXCR, one entry per CDR3 protein. The sample includes 550,000 to 700,000 distinct CDR3 sequences, roughly 20% of them seen just once. The CDR3 length is 17 residues. V gave up 6 bases and J gave up 4 bases; unmatched junction bases: 10. The V gene's germline CDR1 is SQVTM and CDR2 ANQGSEA. The same sample was also studied in work on T cells expressing NK-cell markers. As reported in that work: Sorted CD3+CD56-NKG2C+, CD3+CD56+NKG2C- and CD3+CD56+NKG2C+ T cells were the source of the TCR beta repertoires. Four donors showed these clonotypes also leading the CD3+CD56-NKG2C+ fraction.

The sequenced material came from PBMCs. The source of this sequence is a woman under 30 in good health. J is TRBJ2-1 and V is TRBV29-1, with TRBD2 identical over 15 bases. CDR3 coding DNA: TGCAGCGTCAAGGGACTAGCGGGAGGCAGTTATTACAATGAGCAGTTCTTC. Its translation is CSVKGLAGGSYYNEQFF.